These 29 T cell receptor beta chains originate from one sample sequenced in a study of early T cells in non-severe SARS-CoV-2 infection. TCRdb redid the calling of the 5' RACE reads with MiXCR, one entry per CDR3 protein. The sample has about 70,000 distinct CDR3 sequences, 14% seen once. Sample: whole blood, taken at baseline. These receptors were obtained from an adult who was a healthcare worker with PCR-confirmed SARS-CoV-2 infection or an uninfected control (not recorded which).

This clonotype was recorded at least ten times. The V and J genes are TRBV19 and TRBJ1-2; D is unresolved. This CDR3 has 12 amino acids. Per the germline V gene, CDR1 is LNHDA and CDR2 is SQIVND (reference sequence). The V gene lost 2 bases and the J gene lost 8 bases, with 9 bases spanning the gap. CDR3: CASSISTGGYTF. CDR3 DNA: TGTGCCAGTAGTATATCGACGGGGGGCTACACCTTC.

Many counts were recorded for this clonotype. V and J are TRBV5-4 and TRBJ2-1; D not resolved. The CDR3 is 15 amino acids. CDR1 SGHNT and CDR2 YYREEE come from the germline V gene (reference sequence). The V and J ends lost 0 bases and 8 bases respectively, with 15 bases between them. CDR3 residues: CASSLDAASRDEQFF. The CDR3 nucleotides are TGTGCCAGCAGCTTGGACGCCGCCTCCCGAGATGAGCAGTTCTTC.

The chain couples TRBV7-6 to TRBJ1-1; 7 nucleotides align to TRBD1. Per germline, CDR1 SGHVS and CDR2 FNYEAQ. The CDR3 covers 12 residues. V gave up 11 bases and J gave up 4 bases; unmatched junction bases: 7. The CDR3 here is CAVDSGGTEAFF. The CDR3 DNA follows: TGTGCCGTCGACTCAGGGGGCACTGAAGCTTTCTTT.

This clonotype was seen ten or more times. The V call is TRBV12-3 or TRBV12-4, the J call TRBJ1-1; tentatively, D is TRBD1 (5 bases). The CDR3 is made up of 15 amino acids. Trimming took off 6 bases at V and 2 bases at J, with 16 bases between the two ends. This chain's CDR3 is CASRSTGPRNTEAFF. CDR3 nucleotide sequence: TGTGCCAGCAGGTCTACGGGGCCGCGAAACACTGAAGCTTTCTTT.

This clonotype was detected only a few times. The CDR3 here is CASRTGSWNSPLHF. The DNA of the CDR3 is TGTGCCTCCCGGACAGGGAGTTGGAATTCACCCCTCCACTTT. The chain carries TRBV30 and TRBJ1-6; 8 nucleotides line up with TRBD1. This CDR3 is 14 amino acids long. Germline loops: CDR1 GTSNPN, CDR2 SVGIG (reference sequence). V shed 7 bases and J 7 bases; nucleotides not matched to a gene: 9.

V and J are TRBV11-2 and TRBJ2-3; 7 bases fit TRBD2. V shed 4 bases, J shed 8 bases, and the junction held 12 bases outside the gene matches. This CDR3 region has 15 residues. The germline CDR1 and CDR2 sequences are SGHAT and FQNNGV. The CDR3 nucleotides are TGTGCCAGCAGCTCCCTCGGGGGGAGTCGAACTACGCAGTATTTT. Translated, it gives CASSSLGGSRTTQYF.

CDR3 nucleotides: TGTGCCAGCAGTTTCCTACGGACTGAGCAGTTCTTC. This translates into CASSFLRTEQFF. The J gene is TRBJ2-1, the V gene TRBV28, with D uncertain. Trimming took off 3 bases at V and 9 bases at J, with 9 bases between the two ends. In germline, CDR1 is MDHEN, CDR2 SYDVKM. CDR3 length: 12 amino acids.

The V gene is TRBV20-1, the J gene TRBJ2-1; 12 bases fit TRBD2. The CDR3 runs to 15 residues. Germline V gives CDR1 DFQATT, CDR2 SNEGSKA (reference sequence). The J segment lost 4 bases and the V segment lost 4 bases, leaving 5 bases of the junction unmatched. CDR3 coding DNA: TGCAGTGCTAAACGAGGACTAGCGGGATACAATGAGCAGTTCTTC. Its protein is CSAKRGLAGYNEQFF.

This chain links TRBV6-6 with TRBJ2-1; D is ambiguous. CDR1 and CDR2 from the germline V gene are MNHNY and SVGAGI (reference sequence). Deletions cut 0 bases from V and 9 bases from J, with 12 bases between. The CDR3 sequence is 14 residues long. As DNA, the CDR3 is TGTGCCAGCAGTTACTCCCCTCAGGTTGGTGAGCAGTTCTTC. The encoded protein is CASSYSPQVGEQFF.

The chain links TRBV24-1 to TRBJ1-3; D gene ambiguous. The V gene lost 4 bases and the J gene lost 0 bases, with 12 bases spanning the gap. CDR3 size: 16 residues. In germline, CDR1 is KGHDR, CDR2 SFDVKD. The CDR3 DNA sequence: TGTGCCACCAGTGACTCTGACGAATTCTCTGGAAACACCATATATTTT. The encoded protein is CATSDSDEFSGNTIYF.

This clonotype turned up a few times. The chain employs TRBV6-5 and TRBJ1-6; 8 bases match TRBD1. There are 14 residues in the CDR3. CDR1 and CDR2 from the germline V gene are MNHEY and SVGAGI. The trim removed 5 bases at V and 6 bases at J, leaving 3 bases unmatched. CDR3 amino acids: CASSKDRANSPLHF. Here the CDR3 DNA reads TGTGCCAGCAGTAAGGACAGGGCTAATTCACCCCTCCACTTT.

The chain uses TRBV9 and TRBJ2-3; the D is unclear. V gave up 0 bases and J gave up 6 bases, with 2 bases separating them. This CDR3 has 11 residues. Looked up from germline, CDR1 is SGDLS and CDR2 is YYNGEE. CDR3 DNA sequence: TGTGCCAGCAGCGTAGAGGATACGCAGTATTTT. This codes for CASSVEDTQYF.

The V gene is TRBV9, the J gene TRBJ2-5; D might be TRBD2 (5 bases). The V end was cut by 0 bases, the J end by 0 bases, with 12 bases between. Germline-derived CDR1 and CDR2 are SGDLS and YYNGEE. The CDR3 extends over 16 amino acids. The CDR3 DNA follows: TGTGCCAGCAGCGTAGGAGCTAGCAGGTACCAAGAGACCCAGTACTTC. Amino acid sequence: CASSVGASRYQETQYF.

The chain joins TRBV30 to TRBJ1-2, with D possibly being TRBD1 (5 bases). V gave up 1 base and J gave up 5 bases, with 8 bases separating them. Looked up from germline, CDR1 is GTSNPN and CDR2 is SVGIG (reference sequence). This CDR3 comprises 12 residues. The CDR3 DNA reads TGTGCCTGGAGTGAGGGGTTATATGGCTACACCTTC. Translated: CAWSEGLYGYTF.

CDR3 in amino acids: CASSLQHEAFF. For the CDR3, the DNA is TGTGCCAGCAGCTTACAGCATGAAGCTTTCTTT. The chain couples TRBV7-9 to TRBJ1-1, with D unclear. This CDR3 is 11 amino acids long. Trimming removed 2 bases at V and 7 bases at J, with 5 bases between. Germline V gene lookup returns CDR1 SEHNR and CDR2 FQNEAQ (reference sequence).

The V gene is TRBV2, the J gene TRBJ2-2; 10 nucleotides match TRBD2. This CDR3 spans 18 amino acids. Germline CDR1 SNHLY, CDR2 FYNNEI. With V trimmed by 8 bases and J by 3 bases, 15 bases remained unmatched. CDR3 in DNA: TGTGCCAGCGCCTCTAGCGGGAGCGTCGCTGGAGACACCGGGGAGCTGTTTTTT. This gives the protein CASASSGSVAGDTGELFF.

The V call is TRBV28, the J call TRBJ2-3; D is possibly TRBD2 (5 bases). Germline V gene lookup returns CDR1 MDHEN and CDR2 SYDVKM. V lost 1 base and J 3 bases, leaving 8 bases between the germline ends. CDR3 length: 14 amino acids. CDR3 region: CASSLYEGTDTQYF. In nucleotides, the CDR3 is TGTGCCAGCAGTTTATATGAGGGAACAGATACGCAGTATTTT.

There are many counts of this clonotype. The chain combines TRBV27 with TRBJ2-5; TRBD2 matches 9 bases. Germline V gene sequence: CDR1 MNHEY, CDR2 SMNVEV (reference sequence). The CDR3 is 18 amino acids. The J segment lost 4 bases and the V segment lost 1 base, leaving 13 bases of the junction unmatched. The CDR3 DNA is TGTGCCAGCAGTTTATGGGCTAGCGGGACGGGCCCGGCAGAGACCCAGTACTTC. This translates into CASSLWASGTGPAETQYF.

This clonotype was observed a handful of times. Here the CDR3 DNA reads TGCAGTGCTAGATGGGCGGCGGACTACGAGCAGTACTTC. Protein: CSARWAADYEQYF. V is TRBV20-1 and J is TRBJ2-7; D gene ambiguous. The CDR3 totals 13 residues. The V end lost 2 bases, the J end lost 3 bases, and 11 bases lay between the germline ends. Germline V CDR1 and CDR2: DFQATT, SNEGSKA (reference sequence).

The V call is TRBV11-3, the J call TRBJ2-3; 7 nucleotides line up with TRBD2. This CDR3 is 12 amino acids long. V was clipped by 6 bases and J by 4 bases; unmatched bases: 1. From germline, CDR1 is SGHNT and CDR2 YENEEA. The CDR3 nucleotides read TGTGCCAGCAGTCGGGGGGCAGATACGCAGTATTTT. Translation gives CASSRGADTQYF.

This clonotype was detected a few times. The chain employs TRBV20-1 and TRBJ1-1; TRBD1 might be the D (5 bases). V shed 3 bases and J shed 7 bases, with 12 bases lying between them. Per germline, CDR1 DFQATT and CDR2 SNEGSKA (reference sequence). The CDR3 is made up of 12 amino acids. CDR3 coding DNA: TGCAGTGCTAGCAACCCCCAGGGTGAAGCTTTCTTT. It encodes CSASNPQGEAFF.

The rearrangement uses TRBV4-2 and TRBJ1-2; no firm D call. The CDR3 consists of 14 residues. Looked up from germline, CDR1 is LGHNA and CDR2 is YNFKEQ. The V and J ends lost 3 bases and 4 bases respectively, with 12 bases between them. The CDR3 DNA reads TGTGCCAGCAGCCAGGACGCCCGTAGCTATGGCTACACCTTC. Protein sequence: CASSQDARSYGYTF.

This clonotype has more than one count but fewer than ten. The chain recombines TRBV6-1 with TRBJ2-4; D unclear. Germline values: CDR1 MNHNS, CDR2 SASEGT. Between the trimmed V and J ends, which lost 3 bases and 5 bases, there was a span of 5 bases. The CDR3 consists of 12 residues. CDR3 region: CASSEWENIQYF. The CDR3 coding sequence is TGTGCCAGCAGTGAGTGGGAAAACATTCAGTACTTC.

This rearrangement joins TRBV2 to TRBJ2-1; D gene ambiguous. The CDR3 is made up of 10 amino acids. From germline, CDR1 is SNHLY and CDR2 FYNNEI. V was shortened by 8 bases and J by 5 bases, with 4 bases between the two germline ends. The CDR3 spells CASGDNEQFF. CDR3 bases: TGTGCCAGCGGCGACAATGAGCAGTTCTTC.

This clonotype was seen a few times. This chain joins TRBV6-4 and TRBJ1-2; 7 nucleotides agree with TRBD1. The CDR3 is 15 residues long. Trimming at V came to 0 bases and at J to 5 bases, leaving 6 bases not matched to a gene. CDR1 and CDR2 (germline): MRHNA, SNTAGT. This CDR3 is CASSDSAGGLYGYTF. The CDR3 nucleotides read TGTGCCAGCAGTGACTCGGCAGGGGGGCTTTATGGCTACACCTTC.

This chain connects TRBV20-1 to TRBJ2-5, with 10 positions matching TRBD2. With V trimmed by 5 bases and J by 5 bases, 11 bases remained unmatched. Per germline, CDR1 DFQATT and CDR2 SNEGSKA (reference sequence). The CDR3 runs 15 residues. This CDR3 reads CSAPSGRALAETQYF. The CDR3 bases are TGCAGTGCTCCCAGCGGGAGGGCCCTTGCCGAGACCCAGTACTTC.

A few counts support this clonotype. This sequence joins TRBV7-2 and TRBJ2-7, with a weak D call TRBD1 (5 bases). V was cut by 2 bases and J by 3 bases, with 11 bases left in between. The CDR3 is 14 amino acids. In germline, CDR1 is SGHTA, CDR2 FQGNSA. CDR3 sequence reads: CASSLRAGNYEQYF. CDR3 sequence (DNA): TGTGCCAGCAGCTTAAGAGCAGGGAACTACGAGCAGTACTTC. Complete variable domain (other parts from reference TRBV7-2 and TRBJ2-7): GAGVSQSPSNKVTEKGKDVELRCDPISGHTALYWYRQSLGQGLEFLIYFQGNSAPDKSGLPSDRFSAERTGGSVSTLTIQRTQQEDSAVYLCASSLRAGNYEQYFGPGTRLTVT.

The J gene is TRBJ2-7, the V gene TRBV11-2; unclear D gene. The CDR3 is made up of 15 amino acids. The germline gives CDR1 SGHAT, CDR2 FQNNGV. V dropped 1 base and J dropped 2 bases, with 12 bases sitting between them. The DNA of the CDR3 is TGTGCCAGCAGCTTAGGGGTAGTACAAACCTACGAGCAGTACTTC. Its translation: CASSLGVVQTYEQYF.

This clonotype was seen only a few times. V usage is TRBV7-3 and J usage is TRBJ2-3; 15 bases map to TRBD2. Trimming at V came to 2 bases and at J to 2 bases, leaving 8 bases not matched to a gene. The germline V gene has CDR1 SGHTA and CDR2 FQGTGA. This CDR3 spans 19 amino acids. CDR3 loop: CASSLSPGLAGGLTDTQYF. CDR3 nucleotide sequence: TGTGCCAGCAGCTTATCGCCGGGACTAGCGGGAGGTCTCACAGATACGCAGTATTTT.